This T cell receptor beta chain came from a study of identical twins. Overall study results and limits: Invariant cells of the MAIT and iNKT types might have partly distorted the zero-insertion analyses.

Note on this clonotype: What it binds is unknown.

V was cut by 4 bases and J by 7 bases, with 22 bases left in between. Germline V gives CDR1 MNHEY, CDR2 SVGEGT. CDR3 length equals 16 residues. TCRdb re-derived calls from the 5' RACE reads in MiXCR, one entry per CDR3 protein. The sample has hundreds of thousands of distinct CDR3 sequences, about 7% seen once. Only healthy Caucasians were enrolled as donors. These data are also associated with another study on yellow fever vaccine responses in identical twins. That source adds: Vaccine T cell responses of twins reportedly seemed partly convergent and partly personalized.

The TCR comes from a woman aged 18 to 35 in good health. Source material: memory (CD45RO+) T cells sorted from blood. This sequence joins TRBV6-2 or TRBV6-3 and TRBJ1-1; tentative D call: TRBD1 (6 bases). The CDR3 DNA follows: TGTGCCAGCAGTTTAAGTGGGAAGGGAGGGGGATTTGAAGCTTTCTTT. Its translation: CASSLSGKGGGFEAFF.